Below are 13 T cell receptor beta chains sequenced from a single sample in a study of control samples from healthy donors and cancer patients. Generated by immunoSEQ multiplex PCR, the TCRdb table keeps only in-frame clones and is missing some. The data show 40,000 to 60,000 clones, about 90% seen once. The material sequenced was PBMCs. These receptor sequences come from a man between 60 and 70 years old with head and neck cancer.

The V call is TRBV29-1, the J call TRBJ1-2; perhaps TRBD1 as D (5 bases). V gave up 3 bases and J gave up 4 bases, with 18 bases separating them. Germline V gene lookup returns CDR1 SQVTM and CDR2 ANQGSEA. The CDR3 is 15 amino acids. The CDR3, as DNA: TGCAGCGTTGATGGAAATAATGAGGGGCCCTATGGCTACACCTTC. Its translation: CSVDGNNEGPYGYTF.

The chain employs TRBV5-1 and TRBJ2-3, with D possibly TRBD1 on 6 matching bases. The CDR3 is 16 residues long. The V end was cut by 3 bases, the J end by 2 bases, with 16 bases between. Germline lookup yields CDR1 SGHRS and CDR2 YFSETQ. This chain's CDR3 is CASSSPRQVSTDTQYF. CDR3 coding DNA: TGCGCCAGCAGCTCCCCCAGACAGGTTTCCACAGATACGCAGTATTTT.

The V gene is TRBV4-1, the J gene TRBJ2-1; D might be TRBD1 (6 bases). Germline V CDR1 and CDR2: MGHRA, YSYEKL. Trimming stripped 4 bases from V and 7 bases from J, with 8 bases between. The CDR3 has 12 residues. The CDR3 DNA reads TGCGCCAGCAGCCCAGGGGCAAATGAGCAGTTCTTC. This sequence encodes CASSPGANEQFF.

This clone has only a few counts. V usage is TRBV18 and J usage is TRBJ2-3; 9 nucleotides line up with TRBD1. The CDR3 contains 15 residues. V was pared by 6 bases and J by 1 base, with 5 bases of the junction left unmatched. Per the germline V gene, CDR1 is KGHSH and CDR2 is LQKENI. CDR3 nucleotide sequence: TGTGCCAGCTCCCCCCGGACAGGGGGCACAGATACGCAGTATTTT. Translation: CASSPRTGGTDTQYF.

CDR3 coding DNA: TGTGCCAGCAGCCCCATAGCTAACTATGGCTACACCTTC. Amino acid sequence: CASSPIANYGYTF. V is TRBV7-2 and J is TRBJ1-2, with D unclear. Trimming removed 5 bases from V and 0 bases from J, with 7 bases in between. The CDR3 is 13 residues long. Germline-derived CDR1 and CDR2 are SGHTA and FQGNSA.

The CDR3: CASSRDSGRMSYNEQFF. Written as DNA, the CDR3 is TGCGCCAGCAGCCGGGATAGCGGGAGGATGTCCTACAATGAGCAGTTCTTC. J is TRBJ2-1 and V is TRBV4-3, with 10 positions matching TRBD2. CDR1 LGHNA and CDR2 YSLEER come from the germline V gene. The CDR3 runs to 17 residues. V lost 4 bases and J lost 1; bases outside the gene matches: 7.

This chain links TRBV19 with TRBJ2-6; 10 nucleotides line up with TRBD2. CDR3 length: 17 residues. CDR1 and CDR2 (germline): LNHDA, SQIVND (reference sequence). V lost 5 bases to trimming and J lost 0 bases; unmatched junction nucleotides: 4. Written as DNA, the CDR3 is TGTGCCAGTAGTCCTAGCGGGGGAATCTCTGGGGCCAACGTCCTGACTTTC. Translating it yields CASSPSGGISGANVLTF.

This rearrangement joins TRBV12-3 or TRBV12-4 to TRBJ1-2; maybe TRBD1 (6 bases). This CDR3 comprises 12 residues. Trimming removed 5 bases from V and 5 bases from J, with 9 bases in between. CDR3 sequence: CASSLQGYGYTF. The CDR3 nucleotides read TGTGCCAGCAGTCTACAGGGTTATGGCTACACCTTC.

This clone has only one observation. The J gene is TRBJ2-1, the V gene TRBV24-1, with 9 nucleotides matching TRBD1. The CDR3 is made up of 16 amino acids. Looked up from germline, CDR1 is KGHDR and CDR2 is SFDVKD. The V gene end was trimmed by 4 bases and the J gene end by 4 bases; junction bases not matched to a gene: 7. This CDR3 reads CATSETGTGSYNEQFF. Here the CDR3 DNA reads TGTGCCACCAGTGAGACCGGGACAGGGAGTTACAATGAGCAGTTCTTC.

In its sample, this clone was seen once. V is TRBV10-2 and J is TRBJ1-5; perhaps TRBD1 as D (5 bases). Between the trimmed V and J ends, which lost 0 bases and 3 bases, there was a span of 12 bases. This CDR3 region has 16 residues. Germline V gene data show CDR1 as WSHSY and CDR2 as SAAADI. CDR3 nucleotide sequence: TGCGCCAGCAGTGAGTCGACGGGCAGGGACAATCAGCCCCAGCATTTT. The encoded protein is CASSESTGRDNQPQHF.

The chain couples TRBV7-8 to TRBJ2-7, with TRBD1 identical over 7 bases. The germline CDR1 and CDR2 sequences are SGHVS and FQNEAQ. This CDR3 region has 15 residues. V shed 5 bases and J 0 bases; nucleotides not matched to a gene: 7. CDR3 nucleotide sequence: TGTGCCAGCAGCACCCGGGGACAGAACTCCTACGAGCAGTACTTC. This translates into CASSTRGQNSYEQYF.

The rearrangement links TRBV7-3 to TRBJ2-1, with D possibly matching TRBD2 (6 bases). The CDR3 is 17 amino acids. Germline V CDR1 and CDR2: SGHTA, FQGTGA. V lost 0 bases, J lost 2 bases, and 14 bases lay in between. DNA for the CDR3: TGTGCCAGCAGCTTAACGTCGAGGGCTAGCGCCTACAATGAGCAGTTCTTC. It specifies CASSLTSRASAYNEQFF.

The CDR3 spells CASSLVDDGYGYTF. In DNA, the CDR3 is TGTGCCAGCAGCTTAGTTGACGACGGATATGGCTACACCTTC. This sequence joins TRBV7-8 and TRBJ1-2; D not certain. Germline V gene lookup returns CDR1 SGHVS and CDR2 FQNEAQ. V lost 1 base and J lost 5, with 11 bases in between. This CDR3 comprises 14 residues.